The T cell receptor beta chain under discussion was sequenced for a study of OX40 agonist ivuxolimab in advanced cancers. Study-wide context: Patients undergoing dose escalation presented with hepatocellular carcinoma, melanoma, renal cell or head and neck cancer. With a range of about 20 to 79, age averaged approximately 60 years, and 65% to 85% were male.

With 4 bases removed from V and 4 bases from J, the gap between germline ends came to 17 bases. CDR1 is LNHDA and CDR2 is SQIVND in the germline V gene (reference sequence). The CDR3 length is 15 residues. Only in-frame clones appear in the TCRdb table, and some are missing; sequencing was by immunoSEQ multiplex PCR. In the table there are fewer than 80,000 clones, 85% of which are singletons. This receptor was obtained from an adult with an advanced solid tumor such as melanoma, head and neck, liver or kidney cancer. The V call is TRBV19, the J call TRBJ2-7, with a tentative D call TRBD2 (5 bases). The specimen comprised CD4+ or CD8+ T cells sorted from blood, sampled in a trial of the OX40 agonist ivuxolimab. The CDR3 sequence: CASSTYGNFEYEQYF. The DNA of the CDR3 is TGTGCCAGTAGTACCTACGGGAATTTCGAATACGAGCAGTACTTC.